This TCR beta chain appears in the sequencing data of a study of T cell repertoires in cytomegalovirus infection. At the level of the study: HLA-C-restricted CMV epitopes, recently identified, and well-studied HLA-B-restricted ones were used by the study. An indication of both CMV infection and matching HLA type came from public TCR beta signatures.

V was shortened by 3 bases and J by 0 bases, with 11 bases between the two germline ends. CDR3 size: 14 residues. Germline V CDR1 and CDR2: DFQATT, SNEGSKA (reference sequence). As regards this clonotype: Its target is not known.

One entry per CDR3 protein, called by TCRdb with MiXCR from the reads. Seen here are approximately 590,000 distinct CDR3 sequences, approximately 40% observed once, and the top ten hold about half. The study's findings and limits: Public TCR beta family frequency separated CMV-and-HLA carriers, including in an independent cohort. HLA-C-restricted CMV-specific TCR beta clonotypes prevailed in the ex vivo response.

The TCR comes from a human donor in good health (CMV status not recorded). Some clones in this sample may be carry-over from other donors' samples. Sequenced here: cultured PBMCs, sampled from culture after CMV antigen stimulation. This chain joins TRBV20-1 and TRBJ1-1; D not certain. In nucleotides, the CDR3 is TGCAGTGCTAGGGTCCCCCGGATGAACACTGAAGCTTTCTTT. Translating gives CSARVPRMNTEAFF.